This entry is about one TCR beta chain. The data are from a study of blood T cell repertoires in COVID-19. Original data processing: Reference gene primer amplification gave estimated nucleated cell counts. The data were produced by immunoSEQ multiplex PCR, yet TCRdb's version contains in-frame clones alone and is incomplete. V and J calls and clone size are as listed in that table; D and trimming were resolved from the DNA. The profile shows approximately 130,000 clones, approximately 87% of them singletons. CDR3 length: 12 amino acids. CDR1 and CDR2 (germline): MNHEY, SMNVEV (reference sequence). V was cut by 4 bases and J by 4 bases, with 5 bases left in between.

The material sequenced was peripheral blood. The chain couples TRBV27 to TRBJ1-5; D unresolved. The sequence was obtained from a man aged 45 to 65 with acute or convalescent COVID-19. CDR3 sequence: CASSSRNQPQHF. DNA of the CDR3: TGTGCCAGCAGTTCTAGAAATCAGCCCCAGCATTTT.